Presented here are 32 T cell receptor beta chains from one specimen sequenced in a study of metastatic and nonmetastatic thyroid tumors. All patients were untreated before thyroid surgery. TCRdb redid the clone calls on the PCR reads using MiXCR. The table includes some 22,000 clones, 20% to 25% detected once. The source material was blood. Receptor source: a male donor with papillary thyroid cancer or a benign thyroid nodule (not recorded which). Some clones in this sample may be carry-over from other donors' samples.

This clone was observed many times. A much larger clone lies one base from this, so it may be a read error. Other nucleotide sequences from this sample produce the same CDR3. The V gene is TRBV6-1, the J gene TRBJ2-2; tentative D call: TRBD2 (6 bases). Germline lookup yields CDR1 MNHNS and CDR2 SASEGT. The CDR3 length is 15 residues. For the CDR3, the DNA is TGTGCCAGCAGTTCTACCGAGGAGGGGCTCGGGGAGCTGTTCTTT. Protein: CASSSTEEGLGELFF.

By share of the sample, this clone is medium-sized. CDR3 region: CASSQDSSGVEAFF. CDR3 nucleotides: TGCGCCAGCAGCCAAGATTCCAGCGGGGTTGAAGCTTTCTTT. The V and J genes are TRBV4-3 and TRBJ1-1; D is uncertain. The germline gives CDR1 LGHNA, CDR2 YSLEER. The ends were cut back, 0 bases at V and 7 bases at J, with 12 bases in the middle. CDR3 size: 14 residues.

The chain carries TRBV19 and TRBJ2-7; D could derive from TRBD1 or TRBD2 (5 bases each). There are 13 residues in the CDR3. The germline CDR1 and CDR2 sequences are LNHDA and SQIVND (reference sequence). The V end lost 5 bases, the J end lost 6 bases, and 14 bases lay between the germline ends. The CDR3 reads CASSPRPGTEQYF. DNA of the CDR3: TGTGCCAGTAGTCCCCGTCCCGGGACCGAGCAGTACTTC.

Ten or more counts support this clone. The chain employs TRBV19 and TRBJ2-1; D is perhaps TRBD1 (5 bases). CDR1 LNHDA and CDR2 SQIVND come from the germline V gene (reference sequence). The CDR3 covers 15 residues. V was pared by 5 bases and J by 5 bases, with 16 bases between. Here the CDR3 reads CASSQVIWTHNEQFF. In DNA form, the CDR3 reads TGTGCCAGTAGTCAGGTTATTTGGACACACAATGAGCAGTTCTTC.

This clone was detected many times. The chain is built from TRBV12-3 or TRBV12-4 and TRBJ2-5, with 11 bases matching TRBD2. The CDR3 runs to 14 residues. The V segment lost 7 bases and the J segment 5 bases; nucleotides outside the gene matches: 6. CDR3 sequence reads: CASTKTSGIETQYF. CDR3 nucleotide sequence: TGTGCCAGCACCAAGACTAGCGGGATTGAGACCCAGTACTTC.

This clone was seen repeatedly, ten times or more. A much larger clone lies one base from this, so it may be a read error. The chain combines TRBV6-2 or TRBV6-3 with TRBJ1-1; perhaps TRBD1 as D (5 bases). The germline V gene encodes CDR1 MNHEY and CDR2 SVGEGT. The CDR3 length is 15 residues. The CDR3 reads CASSSRAGWHTEAFF. The CDR3 DNA is TGTGCCAGCAGTTCTCGGGCAGGGTGGCACACTGAAGCCTTCTTT.

This clone was found many times. V gene TRBV7-6 combines with J gene TRBJ2-5; 7 bases map to TRBD1. Looked up from germline, CDR1 is SGHVS and CDR2 is FNYEAQ. The trim removed 1 base at V and 4 bases at J, leaving 0 bases unmatched. The CDR3 length is 13 residues. The CDR3 DNA sequence: TGTGCCAGCAGCTTAGGACAGGGAGAGACCCAGTACTTC. Protein product: CASSLGQGETQYF.

This clone is medium-sized. The chain combines TRBV19 with TRBJ2-1; 7 bases are a match to TRBD2. Germline V gene data show CDR1 as LNHDA and CDR2 as SQIVND (reference sequence). The V and J ends lost 1 base and 7 bases, in that order; junction bases with no gene match: 7. The length of the CDR3 is 15 residues. The chain's CDR3 is CASSIGGRALNEQFF. The CDR3 DNA sequence: TGTGCCAGTAGTATAGGTGGGAGGGCCTTGAATGAGCAGTTCTTC.

J is TRBJ2-3 and V is TRBV4-2; 9 bases fit TRBD2. The V gene end was trimmed by 5 bases and the J gene end by 7 bases; junction bases not matched to a gene: 13. Per the germline V gene, CDR1 is LGHNA and CDR2 is YNFKEQ. The CDR3 consists of 16 residues. The CDR3 DNA follows: TGTGCCAGCAGCAGGGATAGCGGGAGATTGGGAAATACGCAGTATTTT. This gives the protein CASSRDSGRLGNTQYF.

This clone has at least ten counts. This chain joins TRBV28 and TRBJ1-4; tentative D call: TRBD1 (6 bases). The germline V gene encodes CDR1 MDHEN and CDR2 SYDVKM. The ends were cut back, 7 bases at V and 7 bases at J, with 13 bases in the middle. The CDR3 has 13 residues. Written as DNA, the CDR3 is TGTGCCAGCAAGTGGGGGCGGGGTGAAAAACTGTTTTTT. This translates into CASKWGRGEKLFF.

This chain links TRBV5-1 with TRBJ2-1, with 15 positions matching TRBD2. Per germline, CDR1 SGHRS and CDR2 YFSETQ. V was pared by 4 bases and J by 1 base, with 6 bases of the junction left unmatched. This CDR3 comprises 18 residues. The CDR3 sequence is CASSGLAGGPHSYNEQFF. CDR3 bases: TGCGCCAGCAGCGGACTAGCGGGAGGGCCACATTCCTACAATGAGCAGTTCTTC.

Notes on this clone: Sequence at one end of the junction differs from germline and may be a read error. The chain joins TRBV7-3 to TRBJ2-1, with a possible D match to TRBD2 (6 bases). CDR1 and CDR2 (germline): SGHTA, FQGTGA. This CDR3 contains 15 residues. DNA of the CDR3: TGTGCCAGAAGCTTCATAGAGGGAGCGGGTCGGGAGCAGTTCTTC. It encodes CARSFIEGAGREQFF.

This clone appeared many times. The chain links TRBV27 to TRBJ2-1, with a tentative D call TRBD2 (5 bases). The CDR3 extends over 15 amino acids. CDR1 MNHEY and CDR2 SMNVEV come from the germline V gene (reference sequence). V was trimmed by 7 bases and J by 0 bases, leaving 13 bases between them. The CDR3 is CASTPREHSYNEQFF. DNA for the CDR3: TGTGCCAGCACCCCAAGGGAGCACTCCTACAATGAGCAGTTCTTC.

The chain is built from TRBV12-3 or TRBV12-4 and TRBJ1-6, with a possible D match to TRBD1 (6 bases). Trimming cost V 8 bases and J 8 bases, with 13 bases left between them. The CDR3 spans 13 residues. As DNA, the CDR3 is TGTGCCAGCCGGAGGGGGGCCGATTCACCCCTCCACTTT. Its translation is CASRRGADSPLHF.

In this sample, this clone turned up many times. The rearrangement links TRBV7-3 to TRBJ2-2; 8 nucleotides line up with TRBD1. This CDR3 has 16 residues. Germline V gives CDR1 SGHTA, CDR2 FQGTGA. Trimming at V came to 4 bases and at J to 5 bases, leaving 9 bases not matched to a gene. The CDR3 is CASSSQWTGKTGELFF. In DNA form, the CDR3 reads TGTGCCAGCAGCTCCCAGTGGACAGGGAAAACCGGGGAGCTGTTTTTT. Combining the CDR3 with reference TRBV7-3 and TRBJ2-2 gives the whole variable domain GAGVSQTPSNKVTEKGKYVELRCDPISGHTALYWYRQSLGQGPEFLIYFQGTGAADDSGLPNDRFFAVRPEGSVSTLKIQRTERGDSAVYLCASSSQWTGKTGELFFGEGSRLTVL.

This clone was recorded at least ten times. This chain connects TRBV11-1 to TRBJ2-1; the D call may be TRBD1 or TRBD2 (5 bases each). Trimming shortened V by 7 bases and J by 4 bases, and 11 bases separated the two germline ends. Germline assignment: CDR1 SGHAT and CDR2 FQDESV (reference sequence). This CDR3 is built from 13 residues. CDR3 nucleotides: TGTGCCAGCACAATTTGGGGGTACAATGAGCAGTTCTTC. Encoded protein: CASTIWGYNEQFF.

The chain has TRBV18 and TRBJ2-5; 8 nucleotides line up with TRBD1. Germline values: CDR1 KGHSH, CDR2 LQKENI. The CDR3 loop spans 13 amino acids. V gave up 4 bases and J gave up 4 bases; unmatched junction bases: 2. CDR3 sequence (DNA): TGTGCCAGCTCACTTCAGGGGGCAGAGACCCAGTACTTC. Translated, it gives CASSLQGAETQYF.

The gene calls are TRBV6-1 and TRBJ2-7; weak D call: TRBD2 (5 bases). Germline V gives CDR1 MNHNS, CDR2 SASEGT. Between the trimmed V and J ends, which lost 5 bases and 2 bases, there was a span of 13 bases. This CDR3 comprises 14 residues. The CDR3 here is CASSRAVGPYEQYF. The DNA for the CDR3 is TGTGCCAGCAGTAGAGCGGTAGGTCCCTACGAGCAGTACTTC.

This clone occurred many times. The chain has TRBV15 and TRBJ1-4, with 7 bases lining up with TRBD1. CDR1 LNHNV and CDR2 YYDKDF come from the germline V gene (reference sequence). Trimming at V came to 3 bases and at J to 7 bases, leaving 5 bases not matched to a gene. This CDR3 is built from 14 residues. In DNA, the CDR3 is TGTGCCACCAGCAGGGGGACAGAAATTGAAAAACTGTTTTTT. This sequence encodes CATSRGTEIEKLFF.

This clone was seen a few times. The chain links TRBV28 to TRBJ1-6; perhaps TRBD1 as D (5 bases). Trimming left V 5 bases short and J 8 bases short, with 16 bases between. The germline V gene has CDR1 MDHEN and CDR2 SYDVKM. CDR3 length equals 15 residues. The CDR3 DNA is TGTGCCAGCAGTAACCAGTGGGGGGTTCATTCACCCCTCCACTTT. This translates into CASSNQWGVHSPLHF. The whole variable domain, filled in from reference TRBV28 and TRBJ1-6, reads DVKVTQSSRYLVKRTGEKVFLECVQDMDHENMFWYRQDPGLGLRLIYFSYDVKMKEKGDIPEGYSVSREKKERFSLILESASTNQTSMYLCASSNQWGVHSPLHFGNGTRLTVT.

This clone has at least ten counts. The chain combines TRBV7-8 with TRBJ2-7; 10 bases agree with TRBD1. Trimming at V came to 6 bases and at J to 5 bases, leaving 7 bases not matched to a gene. This CDR3 spans 14 amino acids. Germline-derived CDR1 and CDR2 are SGHVS and FQNEAQ. The CDR3 loop reads CASSRQGAGDEQYF. DNA for the CDR3: TGTGCCAGCAGTCGACAGGGGGCGGGTGACGAGCAGTACTTC.

The chain recombines TRBV5-4 with TRBJ2-7, with D possibly TRBD1 on 6 matching bases. Trimming took off 5 bases at V and 6 bases at J, with 21 bases between the two ends. The germline CDR1 and CDR2 sequences are SGHNT and YYREEE (reference sequence). CDR3 length: 15 amino acids. The CDR3 loop is CASRHRQDHNGEQYF. The CDR3 coding sequence is TGTGCCAGCAGACACCGACAGGATCATAATGGCGAGCAGTACTTC.

By its share, this clone is medium-sized. This sequence joins TRBV4-3 and TRBJ1-4; D remains unclear. The CDR3 has 15 residues. With 0 bases removed from V and 4 bases from J, the gap between germline ends came to 9 bases. Germline V CDR1 and CDR2: LGHNA, YSLEER. The CDR3 here is CASSQDLGDNEKLFF. DNA for the CDR3: TGCGCCAGCAGCCAAGATTTAGGAGATAATGAAAAACTGTTTTTT.

This clone was counted at least ten times. J is TRBJ2-2 and V is TRBV19, with 13 bases that match TRBD2. Germline-derived CDR1 and CDR2 are LNHDA and SQIVND (reference sequence). V shed 6 bases and J 7 bases; nucleotides not matched to a gene: 5. This CDR3 is 15 amino acids long. CDR3 DNA sequence: TGTGCCAGTAGCACTAGCGGGAGGGCGGGCGGGGAGCTGTTTTTT. It codes for CASSTSGRAGGELFF.

The CDR3 reads CASSPWTSGTNNEQFF. DNA of the CDR3: TGTGCCAGCAGCCCCTGGACTAGCGGGACGAACAATGAGCAGTTCTTC. J is TRBJ2-1 and V is TRBV13; 12 nucleotides line up with TRBD2. The V gene end was trimmed by 5 bases and the J gene end by 5 bases; junction bases not matched to a gene: 7. Germline loops: CDR1 PRHDT, CDR2 FYEKMQ (reference sequence). The CDR3 consists of 16 residues.

This clone showed up just a few times. This chain links TRBV30 with TRBJ2-3; 8 bases line up with TRBD1. After removal of 3 bases from V and 2 bases from J, the junction contained 7 bases not matched to a gene. Germline CDR1 is GTSNPN and CDR2 is SVGIG (reference sequence). CDR3 size: 15 residues. The CDR3: CAWRGTGRATDTQYF. The DNA for the CDR3 is TGTGCCTGGAGGGGGACAGGTAGGGCCACAGATACGCAGTATTTT.

This clone was counted ten times or more. The V and J genes are TRBV14 and TRBJ1-5; 9 bases align to TRBD1. This CDR3 has 17 amino acids. Trimming at V came to 3 bases and at J to 3 bases, leaving 9 bases not matched to a gene. Germline CDR1 is SGHDN and CDR2 is FVKESK. The chain's CDR3 is CASSHTSRDRDNQPQHF. In DNA, the CDR3 is TGTGCCAGCAGCCACACCAGTAGGGACAGGGACAATCAGCCCCAGCATTTT.

This clone has ten or more counts. Additional DNA sequences in this sample encode the identical CDR3. The rearrangement links TRBV29-1 to TRBJ2-3, with a possible D match to TRBD2 (5 bases). The V gene's germline CDR1 is SQVTM and CDR2 ANQGSEA. This CDR3 contains 12 residues. V shed 5 bases and J shed 2 bases, with 8 bases lying between them. The CDR3 sequence: CSVRGITDTQYF. The CDR3, as DNA: TGCAGCGTTCGAGGGATCACAGATACGCAGTATTTT.

This clone was seen ten or more times. The chain combines TRBV15 with TRBJ2-1; 7 positions match TRBD2. The CDR3 is made up of 14 amino acids. J gave up 9 bases and V 8 bases, and 13 bases lay outside the gene matches. CDR1 is LNHNV, CDR2 YYDKDF, per germline (reference sequence). The CDR3 bases are TGTGCCACCGCTGGGAACGGAGGGGAGGGTGAGCAGTTCTTC. The encoded protein is CATAGNGGEGEQFF. The whole variable domain, remainder taken from reference TRBV15 and TRBJ2-1, is DAMVIQNPRYQVTQFGKPVTLSCSQTLNHNVMYWYQQKSSQAPKLLFHYYDKDFNNEADTPDNFQSRRPNTSFCFLDIRSPGLGDTAMYLCATAGNGGEGEQFFGPGTRLTVL.

This clone has ten or more counts. The chain joins TRBV7-9 to TRBJ1-4, with D hard to call. Germline V gene data show CDR1 as SEHNR and CDR2 as FQNEAQ (reference sequence). The CDR3 sequence is 14 residues long. V lost 5 bases, J lost 8 bases, and 15 bases lay in between. CDR3 in DNA: TGTGCCAGCAGCGTCGACCCCGGGGTCGAAAAACTGTTTTTT. Its translation: CASSVDPGVEKLFF.

The rearrangement uses TRBV27 and TRBJ1-2; TRBD1 aligns across 9 bases. There are 13 residues in the CDR3. Trimming at V came to 5 bases and at J to 7 bases, leaving 5 bases not matched to a gene. Germline CDR1 MNHEY, CDR2 SMNVEV (reference sequence). The CDR3 sequence is CASSPGQGSGYTF. The CDR3 DNA reads as TGTGCCAGCAGTCCGGGACAGGGCTCTGGCTACACCTTC.

The chain couples TRBV27 to TRBJ2-7; TRBD2 agrees at 7 bases. The ends lost 5 bases at V and 3 bases at J; junction bases unmatched: 13. Germline CDR1 MNHEY, CDR2 SMNVEV (reference sequence). The CDR3 extends over 16 amino acids. The CDR3: CASSRAVAGKNYEQYF. The CDR3 nucleotides read TGTGCCAGCAGTCGGGCGGTAGCGGGCAAGAACTACGAGCAGTACTTC.